This is a list of T cell receptor beta chains from one sample in a study of cytomegalovirus exposure and HLA in healthy donors. Repertoires were generated with immunoSEQ multiplex PCR, while TCRdb's copy carries only in-frame clones and drops some. Among roughly 150,000 clones listed, around 75% were seen once. The sample taken for sequencing was PBMCs. The receptors come from a male donor in good health and CMV-seronegative. Both conserved end residues are part of each CDR3. Each record gives: V gene, clone size, J gene, CDR3 protein. A row's size may be missing; if present it is once, few, many or a size class.

V gene: TRBV30; clone size: .; J gene: TRBJ2-5; CDR3 protein: CAWVAGGYQETQYF
V gene: TRBV25-1; clone size: once; J gene: TRBJ1-5; CDR3 protein: CASSEYGGNQPQHF
V gene: TRBV11-2; clone size: .; J gene: TRBJ2-4; CDR3 protein: CASSSQGETKNIQYF
V gene: TRBV19; clone size: .; J gene: TRBJ1-2; CDR3 protein: CASSPLSGGYTF
V gene: TRBV7-9; clone size: .; J gene: TRBJ1-1; CDR3 protein: CASGSSLRIFQTGIEAFF
V gene: TRBV5-6; clone size: .; J gene: TRBJ2-7; CDR3 protein: CASSFGHGGYEQYF
V gene: TRBV7-8; clone size: .; J gene: TRBJ1-1; CDR3 protein: CASSFPPPPRNTEAFF
V gene: TRBV7-9; clone size: .; J gene: TRBJ2-1; CDR3 protein: CASSPTGRPFF
V gene: TRBV14; clone size: .; J gene: TRBJ1-1; CDR3 protein: CASSLNSGTEAFF
V gene: TRBV7-2; clone size: .; J gene: TRBJ2-2; CDR3 protein: CASSLAVGLGGELFF
V gene: TRBV11-2; clone size: .; J gene: TRBJ1-5; CDR3 protein: CASSSTGSNQPQHF
V gene: TRBV18; clone size: .; J gene: TRBJ1-1; CDR3 protein: CASSPAGGGTEAFF
V gene: TRBV7-9; clone size: .; J gene: TRBJ1-4; CDR3 protein: CASSLGYSGEHEKLFF
V gene: TRBV11-3; clone size: once; J gene: TRBJ2-7; CDR3 protein: CASSQGQGSSYEQYF
V gene: TRBV13; clone size: .; J gene: TRBJ2-7; CDR3 protein: CASSPGYEQYF
V gene: TRBV4-1; clone size: .; J gene: TRBJ1-6; CDR3 protein: CASSQGSGEGLGSPLHF
V gene: TRBV10-3; clone size: .; J gene: TRBJ2-3; CDR3 protein: CAISGTGYTDTQYF
V gene: TRBV6-4; clone size: .; J gene: TRBJ2-2; CDR3 protein: CASSDSGQGNTGELFF
V gene: TRBV9; clone size: .; J gene: TRBJ1-2; CDR3 protein: CASSVGRLNYGYTF
V gene: TRBV5-4; clone size: .; J gene: TRBJ2-3; CDR3 protein: CASTVTGVTDTQYF
V gene: TRBV14; clone size: .; J gene: TRBJ1-2; CDR3 protein: CASSQGAGALLNYGYTF
V gene: TRBV7-6; clone size: once; J gene: TRBJ2-7; CDR3 protein: CASSTRTSGDYEQYF
V gene: TRBV5-1; clone size: .; J gene: TRBJ1-1; CDR3 protein: CASSPGQGPEAFF
V gene: TRBV6-1; clone size: .; J gene: TRBJ2-7; CDR3 protein: CASSEQPGLYTYEQYF
V gene: TRBV11-2; clone size: .; J gene: TRBJ1-2; CDR3 protein: CASSLSGTGGWYGYTF
V gene: TRBV10-3; clone size: .; J gene: TRBJ2-3; CDR3 protein: CAISSSGEGTQYF